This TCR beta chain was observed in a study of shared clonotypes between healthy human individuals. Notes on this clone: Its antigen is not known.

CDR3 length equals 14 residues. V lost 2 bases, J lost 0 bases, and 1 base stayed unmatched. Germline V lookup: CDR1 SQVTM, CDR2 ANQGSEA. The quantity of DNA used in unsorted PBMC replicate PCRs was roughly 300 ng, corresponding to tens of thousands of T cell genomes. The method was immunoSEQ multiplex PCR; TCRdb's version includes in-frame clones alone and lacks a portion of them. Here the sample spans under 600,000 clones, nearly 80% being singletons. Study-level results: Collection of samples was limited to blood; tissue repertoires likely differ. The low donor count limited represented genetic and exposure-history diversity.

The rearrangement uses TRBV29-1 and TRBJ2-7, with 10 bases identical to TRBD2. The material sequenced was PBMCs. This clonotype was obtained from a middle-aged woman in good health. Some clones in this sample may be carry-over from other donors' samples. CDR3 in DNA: TGCAGCGTTGAAACTAGCGGGACCTCCTACGAGCAGTACTTC. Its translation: CSVETSGTSYEQYF.